The entry below gives a single TCR beta chain sequence along with its context. The antigen remains unidentified. The same CDR3 is also encoded by other DNA sequences in this sample. The data were taken from a study of cytomegalovirus exposure and HLA in healthy donors. About the study: Among the roughly 400 genotyped donors, less than 85% were placed in the Caucasian-associated ancestry cluster.

Overall study results and limits: Among CMV-associated TCR beta chains, most appeared HLA-restricted in a later analysis. Earlier results showed most TCR beta V segments being productive about 87% or about 30% of the time. HLA allele associations emerged for some 16,000 TCR beta sequences in a later analysis, at 0.05 false discovery rate.

With 60 Vbeta and 13 Jbeta primers, the PCR was carried out. Data came from immunoSEQ multiplex PCR; TCRdb stores just in-frame clones and leaves some out. The data contain approximately 220,000 clones, 60% to 85% of them singletons. V gave up 0 bases and J gave up 4 bases, with 3 bases separating them. This CDR3 spans 12 amino acids. Germline assignment: CDR1 MNHNY and CDR2 SVGAGI (reference sequence). This TCR was sampled from a middle-aged man in good health and CMV-seronegative. The genes are TRBV6-6 and TRBJ2-5; D is uncertain. The sample was PBMCs. CDR3 sequence (DNA): TGTGCCAGCAGTTACTCGAGAGAGACCCAGTACTTC. Residues: CASSYSRETQYF.